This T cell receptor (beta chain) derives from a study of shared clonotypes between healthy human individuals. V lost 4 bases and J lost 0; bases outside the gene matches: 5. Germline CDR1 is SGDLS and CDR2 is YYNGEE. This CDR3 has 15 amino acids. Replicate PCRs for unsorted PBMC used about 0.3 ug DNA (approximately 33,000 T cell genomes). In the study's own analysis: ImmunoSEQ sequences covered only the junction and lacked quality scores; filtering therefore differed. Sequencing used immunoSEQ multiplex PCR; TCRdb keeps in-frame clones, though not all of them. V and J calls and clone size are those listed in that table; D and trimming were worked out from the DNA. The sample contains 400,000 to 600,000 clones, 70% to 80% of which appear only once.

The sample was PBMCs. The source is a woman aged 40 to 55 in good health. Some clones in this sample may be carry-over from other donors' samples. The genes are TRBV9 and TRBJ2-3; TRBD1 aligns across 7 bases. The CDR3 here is CASSNRGHSTDTQYF. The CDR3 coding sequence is TGTGCCAGCAGCAATAGGGGGCACAGCACAGATACGCAGTATTTT. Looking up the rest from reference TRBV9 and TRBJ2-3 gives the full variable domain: DSGVTQTPKHLITATGQRVTLRCSPRSGDLSVYWYQQSLDQGLQFLIQYYNGEERAKGNILERFSAQQFPDLHSELNLSSLELGDSALYFCASSNRGHSTDTQYFGPGTRLTVL.